This T cell receptor (beta chain) was found in a study of T cell changes during pregnancy in multiple sclerosis. The method was immunoSEQ multiplex PCR; TCRdb's version includes in-frame clones alone and lacks a portion of them. The table has around 63,000 clones, 91% seen once; the top ten hold less than 1.5%. The germline V gene has CDR1 MGHDK and CDR2 SYGVNS. V lost 1 base and J lost 2, with 11 bases in between. The CDR3 is made up of 15 amino acids. The sample in question was peripheral blood, obtained after pregnancy. The V gene is TRBV25-1, the J gene TRBJ2-5; D is unresolved. The TCR was taken from a female donor in good health, enrolled as a control in a pregnancy study. The CDR3 is CASSEWLSPQETQYF. CDR3 DNA: TGTGCCAGCAGTGAATGGCTCTCCCCACAAGAGACCCAGTACTTC.